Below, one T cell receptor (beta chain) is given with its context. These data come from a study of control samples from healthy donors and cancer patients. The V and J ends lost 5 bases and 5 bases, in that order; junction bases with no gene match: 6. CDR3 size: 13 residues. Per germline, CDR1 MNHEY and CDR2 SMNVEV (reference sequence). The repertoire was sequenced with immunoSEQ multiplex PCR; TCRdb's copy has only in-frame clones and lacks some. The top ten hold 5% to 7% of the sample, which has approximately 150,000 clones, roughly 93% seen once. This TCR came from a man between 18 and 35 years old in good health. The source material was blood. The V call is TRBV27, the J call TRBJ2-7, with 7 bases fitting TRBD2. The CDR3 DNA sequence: TGTGCCAGCAGTGGCGGGAGAGGGAACGAGCAGTACTTC. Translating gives CASSGGRGNEQYF.